The 30 T cell receptor beta chains listed next were all sequenced from one sample in a study of blood T cell repertoires in COVID-19 (dated by TCRdb to 2019 to 2021). The library was generated by the immunoSEQ multiplex PCR assay. TCRdb provides this immuneACCESS table in a form limited to in-frame rearrangements. Some clones are lacking; in checked studies, under half of them reflect an unresolved V gene, and why the rest are absent is not known. Across this sample there are 150,000 to 200,000 clones, with approximately 78% seen only once. Approximately 10% of the sample comes from the top ten. What was sequenced was peripheral blood. These receptor sequences come from a human donor in a cohort sampled during active COVID-19.

This chain links TRBV2 with TRBJ2-2, with D possibly TRBD1 on 6 matching bases. V was cut by 7 bases and J by 3 bases, with 12 bases left in between. Per the germline V gene, CDR1 is SNHLY and CDR2 is FYNNEI. This CDR3 has 14 amino acids. The CDR3 is CASNGGWDTGELFF. The CDR3 nucleotides read TGTGCCAGCAATGGGGGCTGGGACACCGGGGAGCTGTTTTTT.

The chain employs TRBV7-9 and TRBJ1-6, with D tentatively TRBD1 (5 bases). CDR3 length: 14 residues. The V end was cut by 4 bases, the J end by 7 bases, with 11 bases between. Germline CDR1 is SEHNR and CDR2 is FQNEAQ (reference sequence). In DNA form, the CDR3 reads TGTGCCAGCAGCTCCCCTGGGGCAAATTCACCCCTCCACTTT. As protein: CASSSPGANSPLHF.

The CDR3 is CASSQGRSLSYNEQFF. CDR3 sequence (DNA): TGCGCCAGCAGCCAGGGAAGATCACTCTCCTACAATGAGCAGTTCTTC. The chain joins TRBV10-1 to TRBJ2-1; tentative D call: TRBD1 (5 bases). CDR3 length equals 16 residues. Looked up from germline, CDR1 is WNHNN and CDR2 is SYGVQD (reference sequence). V gave up 6 bases and J gave up 0 bases, with 15 bases separating them.

The chain combines TRBV11-2 with TRBJ2-1; 7 bases fit TRBD1. Germline V gene sequence: CDR1 SGHAT, CDR2 FQNNGV. The length of the CDR3 is 14 residues. V shed 1 base, J shed 6 bases, and the junction held 3 bases outside the gene matches. The CDR3 DNA is TGTGCCAGCAGCTTAGGAGCAGGGGGCAATGAGCAGTTCTTC. It is translated as CASSLGAGGNEQFF.

CDR3 bases: TGTGCCAGCAGCTTCAGTAGCGGGGGTTCCTACAATGAGCAGTTCTTC. It codes for CASSFSSGGSYNEQFF. This chain connects TRBV11-3 to TRBJ2-1, with 9 bases identical to TRBD2. Germline V gene data show CDR1 as SGHNT and CDR2 as YENEEA. The V segment lost 3 bases and the J segment 1 base; nucleotides outside the gene matches: 4. CDR3 length: 16 amino acids.

The rearrangement uses TRBV2 and TRBJ1-1, with 7 bases lining up with TRBD1. V lost 6 bases, J lost 5 bases, and 9 bases stayed unmatched. The CDR3 extends over 14 amino acids. CDR1 and CDR2 from the germline V gene are SNHLY and FYNNEI. The CDR3 nucleotides read TGTGCCAGCAGCCCAGACAGGGTAAGAACTGAAGCTTTCTTT. It translates to CASSPDRVRTEAFF.

This chain joins TRBV9 and TRBJ2-1; TRBD2 matches 9 bases. V dropped 0 bases and J dropped 3; count of bases not matched to a gene: 7. The V gene's germline CDR1 is SGDLS and CDR2 YYNGEE. The CDR3 runs 17 residues. The CDR3 nucleotides are TGTGCCAGCAGCGTAGGGGGTAGCGGGGGCCGCTACAATGAGCAGTTCTTC. Translation: CASSVGGSGGRYNEQFF.

Of note for this clone: The junction shows a germline mismatch at one end, possibly a read error. The chain recombines TRBV11-2 with TRBJ2-7; D is undetermined. This CDR3 region has 11 residues. CDR1 is SGHAT and CDR2 is FQNNGV in the germline V gene. The CDR3 sequence is CASSSRISPDF. The CDR3 nucleotides are TGTGCCAGCAGCTCCCGTATCTCGCCAGACTTC.

The chain joins TRBV10-2 to TRBJ2-7, with D possibly being TRBD1 (6 bases). Trimming removed 7 bases at V and 0 bases at J, with 16 bases between. This CDR3 contains 15 residues. The germline V gene encodes CDR1 WSHSY and CDR2 SAAADI. The CDR3 spells CASNPTGPTSYEQYF. The CDR3 coding sequence is TGCGCCAGCAACCCTACAGGGCCCACCTCCTACGAGCAGTACTTC.

V and J are TRBV7-6 and TRBJ2-2; TRBD1 matches 7 bases. CDR1 and CDR2 (germline): SGHVS, FNYEAQ. V shed 1 base, J shed 1 base, and the junction held 0 bases outside the gene matches. CDR3 size: 15 residues. The CDR3 bases are TGTGCCAGCAGCTTAGGACAGGGGAACACCGGGGAGCTGTTTTTT. Its protein product is CASSLGQGNTGELFF.

V and J are TRBV5-1 and TRBJ1-3; D might be TRBD1 (5 bases). There are 15 residues in the CDR3. CDR1 is SGHRS, CDR2 YFSETQ, per germline. Trimming cost V 3 bases and J 4 bases, with 14 bases left between them. This chain's CDR3 is CASSWGLPPGNTIYF. The CDR3, as DNA: TGCGCCAGCAGCTGGGGACTGCCCCCAGGAAACACCATATATTTT. The entire variable domain, with the rest obtained from reference TRBV5-1 and TRBJ1-3, is as follows: KAGVTQTPRYLIKTRGQQVTLSCSPISGHRSVSWYQQTPGQGLQFLFEYFSETQRNKGNFPGRFSGRQFSNSRSEMNVSTLELGDSALYLCASSWGLPPGNTIYFGEGSWLTVV.

This sequence joins TRBV12-3 or TRBV12-4 and TRBJ1-1; a possible D gene is TRBD1 (5 bases). CDR3 length: 13 residues. Trimming shortened V by 7 bases and J by 0 bases, and 9 bases separated the two germline ends. CDR3 residues: CASTRQLNTEAFF. CDR3 in DNA: TGTGCCAGCACCAGACAGTTGAACACTGAAGCTTTCTTT.

The chain links TRBV15 to TRBJ2-5; maybe TRBD2 (5 bases). With 6 bases removed from V and 0 bases from J, the gap between germline ends came to 8 bases. The length of the CDR3 is 13 residues. Germline CDR1 reads LNHNV; CDR2 reads YYDKDF (reference sequence). The CDR3 region has the DNA TGTGCCACCAGTACGGACTACCAAGAGACCCAGTACTTC. Its protein product is CATSTDYQETQYF.

The rearrangement joins TRBV11-2 to TRBJ1-3; no clear D gene. V lost 0 bases to trimming and J lost 5 bases, with 5 bases between them. Germline values: CDR1 SGHAT, CDR2 FQNNGV. The CDR3 is made up of 13 amino acids. The CDR3 DNA sequence: TGTGCCAGCAGCTTAGATTATAGAAACACCATATATTTT. This translates into CASSLDYRNTIYF.

The gene calls are TRBV7-2 and TRBJ2-7; 9 positions match TRBD2. J gave up 3 bases and V 0 bases, and 3 bases lay outside the gene matches. From germline, CDR1 is SGHTA and CDR2 FQGNSA. There are 15 residues in the CDR3. The DNA for the CDR3 is TGTGCCAGCAGCTTAGCGCTAGCGGGAAGCTACGAGCAGTACTTC. Its protein is CASSLALAGSYEQYF.

This chain links TRBV5-1 with TRBJ1-1, with 9 positions matching TRBD1. The CDR3 has 16 residues. With V trimmed by 4 bases and J by 1 base, 8 bases remained unmatched. CDR1 and CDR2 from the germline V gene are SGHRS and YFSETQ. The CDR3 region has the DNA TGCGCCAGCAGCCCACATTACAGGGGGCAGAACACTGAAGCTTTCTTT. Protein sequence: CASSPHYRGQNTEAFF.

V usage is TRBV10-3 and J usage is TRBJ1-1; TRBD1 aligns across 8 bases. The CDR3 totals 15 residues. From germline, CDR1 is ENHRY and CDR2 SYGVKD. The junction had 11 bases not matched to a gene; V was cut back by 10 bases and J by 1 base. In DNA form, the CDR3 reads TGTGCCACACTAAGAGACAGGGGTGCGAACACTGAAGCTTTCTTT. The encoded protein is CATLRDRGANTEAFF.

V gene TRBV29-1 combines with J gene TRBJ2-7, with a possible D match to TRBD2 (6 bases). The V end lost 7 bases, the J end lost 0 bases, and 13 bases lay between the germline ends. Per the germline V gene, CDR1 is SQVTM and CDR2 is ANQGSEA. This CDR3 region has 13 residues. The CDR3 region is CSGLSGSSYEQYF. CDR3 coding DNA: TGCAGCGGCCTTAGCGGAAGCTCCTACGAGCAGTACTTC.

The chain is built from TRBV6-5 and TRBJ2-2, with TRBD2 identical over 10 bases. V trimming: 4 bases; J trimming: 6 bases; junction bases outside the gene matches: 8. This CDR3 region has 16 residues. CDR1 is MNHEY and CDR2 is SVGAGI in the germline V gene. This CDR3 is CASSSPRTSGAGELFF. CDR3 DNA sequence: TGTGCCAGCAGTTCTCCCCGAACTAGCGGGGCCGGGGAGCTGTTTTTT.

The CDR3 DNA reads TGTGCCAGCAGCTTGGCGGCAGGGTATCAGCCCCAGCATTTT. This gives the protein CASSLAAGYQPQHF. The chain employs TRBV5-6 and TRBJ1-5; D may be TRBD1 (5 bases). The V and J ends lost 0 bases and 5 bases respectively, with 9 bases between them. From germline, CDR1 is SGHDT and CDR2 YYEEEE. This CDR3 comprises 14 residues.

This clone is a singleton in its sample. The CDR3 spells CASSPPGTGVYGYTF. The CDR3 nucleotides read TGTGCCAGCTCACCACCGGGGACAGGGGTCTATGGCTACACCTTC. This rearrangement joins TRBV18 to TRBJ1-2; 10 bases align to TRBD1. Germline V gene lookup returns CDR1 KGHSH and CDR2 LQKENI. The CDR3 loop spans 15 amino acids. V lost 0 bases, J lost 4 bases, and 2 bases stayed unmatched.

The rearrangement uses TRBV5-1 and TRBJ2-3; TRBD2 aligns across 10 bases. The CDR3 runs 19 residues. Germline-derived CDR1 and CDR2 are SGHRS and YFSETQ. With 0 bases clipped from V and 0 bases from J, the junction kept 10 bases outside the gene matches. The CDR3 loop is CASSLGASGGQTSTDTQYF. CDR3 DNA sequence: TGCGCCAGCAGCTTGGGGGCTAGCGGGGGCCAAACTAGCACAGATACGCAGTATTTT.

This clone came up once. J is TRBJ2-5 and V is TRBV14; D remains ambiguous. Trimming shortened V by 4 bases and J by 7 bases, and 13 bases separated the two germline ends. There are 13 residues in the CDR3. Germline lookup yields CDR1 SGHDN and CDR2 FVKESK. The CDR3 bases are TGTGCCAGCAGCCCCAGCCTCCCGGGGACCCAGTACTTC. It encodes CASSPSLPGTQYF.

V and J are TRBV7-6 and TRBJ2-7; TRBD2 agrees at 11 bases. The ends lost 5 bases at V and 4 bases at J; junction bases unmatched: 10. This CDR3 spans 16 amino acids. Germline CDR1 reads SGHVS; CDR2 reads FNYEAQ. The CDR3 coding sequence is TGTGCCAGCAGCAGTGGACTAGCGGGTACGGGATACGAGCAGTACTTC. The encoded protein is CASSSGLAGTGYEQYF.

This clone showed up just once. The chain is built from TRBV6-5 and TRBJ1-5; a possible D gene is TRBD1 (5 bases). Germline CDR1 is MNHEY and CDR2 is SVGAGI. Trimming took off 6 bases at V and 4 bases at J, with 10 bases between the two ends. This CDR3 is built from 13 residues. In DNA, the CDR3 is TGTGCCAGCAGCCACCGGGGGAATCAGCCCCAGCATTTT. Protein product: CASSHRGNQPQHF.

DNA of the CDR3: TGCAGCGTGGGACTAGCGAGCTCCTACAATGAGCAGTTCTTC. Translation: CSVGLASSYNEQFF. This rearrangement joins TRBV29-1 to TRBJ2-1, with 10 bases aligning to TRBD2. The junction had 2 bases not matched to a gene; V was cut back by 6 bases and J by 0 bases. CDR1 is SQVTM, CDR2 ANQGSEA, per germline. This CDR3 has 14 residues.

The chain carries TRBV6-2 or TRBV6-3 and TRBJ2-5; 10 bases align to TRBD2. CDR3 length equals 16 residues. CDR1 and CDR2 (germline): MNHEY, SVGEGT. Trimming took 4 bases from V and 0 from J; bases not matched to a gene: 5. The CDR3 region has the DNA TGTGCCAGCAGTTCTCTAGCGGGGGCTTACCAAGAGACCCAGTACTTC. Translated, it gives CASSSLAGAYQETQYF.

The chain combines TRBV6-1 with TRBJ2-3, with 8 positions matching TRBD1. The junction had 6 bases not matched to a gene; V was cut back by 4 bases and J by 0 bases. The length of the CDR3 is 16 residues. Germline V gene data show CDR1 as MNHNS and CDR2 as SASEGT. This CDR3 reads CASSVTGGPSTDTQYF. DNA of the CDR3: TGTGCCAGCAGTGTTACAGGGGGACCTAGCACAGATACGCAGTATTTT.

The chain carries TRBV19 and TRBJ2-1; TRBD2 agrees at 8 bases. CDR3 length: 18 amino acids. V gave up 6 bases and J gave up 4 bases; unmatched junction bases: 17. The germline CDR1 and CDR2 sequences are LNHDA and SQIVND (reference sequence). CDR3 DNA sequence: TGTGCCAGTAGGGGCCTACTAGCGGAGGCTTCGGGTTACAATGAGCAGTTCTTC. Encoded protein: CASRGLLAEASGYNEQFF.

The rearrangement joins TRBV6-5 to TRBJ2-2; TRBD1 is a possible D gene (6 bases). The germline V gene encodes CDR1 MNHEY and CDR2 SVGAGI. V was cut by 10 bases and J by 7 bases, with 13 bases left in between. This CDR3 contains 12 residues. The CDR3 DNA is TGTGCCACACAACAGGGAATCGGGGAGCTGTTTTTT. This translates into CATQQGIGELFF.